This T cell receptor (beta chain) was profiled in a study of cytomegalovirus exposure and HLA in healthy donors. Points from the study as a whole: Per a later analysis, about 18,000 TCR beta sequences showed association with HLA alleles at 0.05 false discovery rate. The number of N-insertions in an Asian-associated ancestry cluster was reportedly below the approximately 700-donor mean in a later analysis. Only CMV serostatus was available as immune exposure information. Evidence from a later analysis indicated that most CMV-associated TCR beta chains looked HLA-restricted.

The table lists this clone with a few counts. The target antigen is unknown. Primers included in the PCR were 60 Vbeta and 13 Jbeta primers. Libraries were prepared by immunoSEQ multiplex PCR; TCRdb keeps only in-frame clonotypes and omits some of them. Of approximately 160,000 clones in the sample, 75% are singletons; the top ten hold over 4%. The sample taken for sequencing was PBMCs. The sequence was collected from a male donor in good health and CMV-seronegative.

CDR3: CASRGDRGSREQYF. The CDR3, as DNA: TGTGCCAGCAGAGGGGACAGGGGGTCTCGCGAGCAGTACTTC. The chain carries TRBV25-1 and TRBJ2-7; 11 bases map to TRBD1. Germline V gene data show CDR1 as MGHDK and CDR2 as SYGVNS. The CDR3 totals 14 residues. Losses at the gene ends were 6 bases for V and 6 bases for J; bases not matched to a gene: 7.